Reported below is one T cell receptor beta chain. Its antigen specificity is not known. Base quality data are lacking; no much larger clone is found one base away. This specimen's time point label, interpreted: cells obtained before transplantation from donor or recipient. CD3+CD4+ and CD3+CD8+ populations were FACS-sorted from unstimulated pre-transplant donor and recipient cells taken from spleen or lymph nodes. Trimming at the junction amounts to 6 bases on V and 1 base on J, and the germline ends lie 20 bases apart. According to the germline V gene, CDR1 reads SNHLY and CDR2 reads FYNNEI. Including cysteine and phenylalanine, the CDR3 has 17 amino acids. Only CDR3 DNA remains: 51 bases, in frame from the first base. This specimen comes from a study of graft-versus-host responses after intestinal transplantation (dated by TCRdb to the early 2020s). A note on the overall study: The transplants that recipients got were multivisceral, liver-intestinal, or isolated intestinal. All recipients received anti-thymocyte globulin induction followed by maintenance tacrolimus and steroids for approximately 3 years. After intestinal transplantation, graft-versus-host and host-versus-graft alloreactive T cell clones in the graft, circulation and bone marrow were tracked using bulk TCR-beta CDR3 sequencing. To identify alloreactive clones, pre-transplant mixed lymphocyte reaction products were sequenced and compared with unstimulated pre-transplant donor and recipient T cells. The cohort enrolled some 23 intestinal transplant recipients including one retransplant, and a few patients lacking pretransplant specimens were excluded. A peak of at least 4% donor T cells among recipient peripheral blood mononuclear cells was the definition used for donor T cell macrochimerism. Rather than being sequenced by the commercial service, samples from a few later patients were sequenced in-house on an Illumina MiSeq and processed with MiXCR.

Libraries were constructed by the immunoSEQ multiplex PCR assay. In most patients, genomic DNA was isolated using the Qiagen DNeasy Blood and Tissue Kit and sent frozen to Adaptive Biotechnologies for TCR sequencing. Adaptive Biotechnologies carried out high-throughput TCR-beta CDR3 sequencing of genomic DNA for most patients. The paper's processing steps were these. Adaptive's ImmunoSEQ software was the source of the TCR sequencing data for around 20 patients, while a few other patients were processed with MiXCR and VDJtools. CD4 versus CD8 sorting errors were corrected by removing sequences found in both subsets at a frequency ratio below 5:1. Because the origin of CDR3 nucleotide sequences shared between donor and recipient could not be assigned, those sequences were removed. To count as alloreactive, a clone needed at least 2-fold expansion over unstimulated cells and a minimum CFSE-low frequency of 0.002% (template counts) or 0.001% (read counts). Clones were considered mappable if detected in sequenced pre-transplant spleen, lymph node, or MLR CFSE-low populations of the donor or recipient. The cumulative frequency of alloreactive clones was calculated as a percentage of all sequences, weighted by copy number. As stored in TCRdb, this immuneACCESS dataset retains in-frame rearrangements with V and J assigned. A fraction of the clones does not appear; measured against another copy, unresolved V genes explain less than half of the discrepancy, and the remainder lacks a known reason. Clone size and the V and J calls come from that table; the DNA yielded D and trimming. The sample includes around 90,000 clones, with roughly 92% observed a single time. The ten largest make up over 0.3% of the sample.

The study at large found these results: GvH clones turned up in recipient bone marrow, with some appearing earlier in ileal mucosa or blood, a pattern consistent with an intestinal mucosal origin. Early after transplant, peak levels of circulating GvH clones were found to be associated with declines in HvG clones. In the allografts of patients with donor T cell macrochimerism, GvH to HvG T cell clonal ratios were high. The conclusions were limited by the relatively low number and heterogeneity of the intestinal transplant patients.

The clonotype comes from a human donor who received an intestinal transplant. The V and J genes are TRBV2 and TRBJ2-3, with TRBD2 tentatively as D gene (6 bases match). Source: unstimulated CD4+ T cells sorted from spleen or lymph node cells, taken before intestinal transplant. The nucleotide sequence is TGTGCCAGCAGGGGGAGGAGGGGAGGACTTCGCACAGATACGCAGTATTTT. Its product reads: CASRGRRGGLRTDTQYF.